This T cell receptor (beta chain) derives from a study of blood T cells in healthy people across ages. Regarding the study as a whole: Diversity estimated from one million T cells was considered an underestimate.

About this clonotype itself: What it binds is unknown.

The use of a sample-barcoded 5' primer and a J-beta primer mix characterized a second PCR of about 6 to 12 cycles. Sequencing recovered at least 3 million CDR3-containing paired-end reads from each sample. TCRdb redid the calling of the 5' RACE reads with MiXCR, one entry per CDR3 protein. The profile covers about 1.4 million distinct CDR3 sequences, with 45% to 70% appearing a single time and 5% to 7% taken by the ten largest. This TCR came from a man younger than 35 in good health. The sample comprised blood.

The CDR3 DNA reads as TGTGCCAGCAGCCAAGGAGCGAAGGGCGAGCAGTACTTC. It specifies CASSQGAKGEQYF. This chain uses TRBV3-1 with TRBJ2-7; D is ambiguous. Germline V gives CDR1 LGHDT, CDR2 YNNKEL (reference sequence). V was pared by 1 base and J by 6 bases, with 10 bases between. CDR3 length equals 13 residues.